This TCR beta chain was retrieved from a study of cytomegalovirus exposure and HLA in healthy donors. Overall study context: Tens of millions of unique TCRs from HLA-typed donors made up an early data release.

Points from the study as a whole: Under in vitro conditions, three CMV-associated chains were confirmed as specific for CMV antigens.

Germline V gene lookup returns CDR1 GTSNPN and CDR2 SVGIG (reference sequence). Between the trimmed V and J ends, which lost 3 bases and 4 bases, there was a span of 16 bases. This CDR3 is 14 amino acids long. Concerning this clone: What it binds is not known.

PCR primers comprised 60 Vbeta and 13 Jbeta primers. TCRdb keeps only in-frame clones here, not all; method: immunoSEQ multiplex PCR. Altogether about 160,000 clones are present, 60% to 80% being singletons, with the ten largest covering roughly 10%. Sequencing was done on a sample of PBMCs. This TCR was recovered from a man between 18 and 29 years old in good health and CMV-seropositive. This chain joins TRBV30 and TRBJ2-7, with D unclear. This CDR3 reads CAWRPAVLRYEQYF. Written as DNA, the CDR3 is TGTGCCTGGAGGCCCGCAGTTTTGAGGTACGAGCAGTACTTC.